A selection of T cell receptor beta chains follows, all from one sample in a study of blood T cell repertoires in COVID-19. Generated by immunoSEQ multiplex PCR, the TCRdb table keeps only in-frame clones and is missing some. Among roughly 14,000 clones listed, around three quarters were seen once. The sequenced sample was peripheral blood. These receptor sequences come from an older man with acute or convalescent COVID-19. Each CDR3 is given with its conserved first and last residue. Each record gives: D gene, clone size, V gene, J gene, CDR3 protein, CDR3 DNA. D genes are given only for firm matches. Size is omitted from some rows. Given values are once, few, many or a class for expanded clones.

d_call: TRBD2; clone_size: few; v_call: TRBV19; j_call: TRBJ2-2; cdr3_aa: CASSLGLAGVAGELFF; cdr3_nt: TGTGCCAGTAGTCTAGGACTAGCGGGAGTCGCCGGGGAGCTGTTTTTT
d_call: TRBD2; clone_size: few; v_call: TRBV28; j_call: TRBJ2-1; cdr3_aa: CASTIRETSGYNEQFF; cdr3_nt: TGTGCCAGCACCATTAGGGAGACTAGCGGCTACAATGAGCAGTTCTTC
d_call: -; clone_size: few; v_call: TRBV30; j_call: TRBJ1-1; cdr3_aa: CAWSVSGAGEAFF; cdr3_nt: TGTGCCTGGAGTGTCAGCGGGGCAGGGGAAGCTTTCTTT
d_call: -; clone_size: -; v_call: TRBV19; j_call: TRBJ1-3; cdr3_aa: CASRGTRPGNTIYF; cdr3_nt: TGTGCCAGTAGAGGGACAAGGCCTGGAAACACCATATATTTT
d_call: -; clone_size: -; v_call: TRBV9; j_call: TRBJ1-6; cdr3_aa: CASSARSSTSPLHF; cdr3_nt: TGTGCCAGCAGCGCCCGTTCGTCTACTTCACCCCTCCACTTT
d_call: TRBD2; clone_size: -; v_call: TRBV5-4; j_call: TRBJ2-5; cdr3_aa: CASSPTGTSGEYQETQYF; cdr3_nt: TGTGCCAGCAGCCCTACCGGGACTAGCGGGGAGTACCAAGAGACCCAGTACTTC
d_call: -; clone_size: -; v_call: TRBV10-2; j_call: TRBJ2-2; cdr3_aa: CASRLVNTGELFF; cdr3_nt: TGCGCCAGCCGACTAGTAAACACCGGGGAGCTGTTTTTT
d_call: TRBD1; clone_size: -; v_call: TRBV2; j_call: TRBJ1-5; cdr3_aa: CASREQGASNQPQHF; cdr3_nt: TGTGCCAGCAGGGAACAGGGGGCGAGTAATCAGCCCCAGCATTTT
d_call: TRBD1; clone_size: -; v_call: TRBV7-9; j_call: TRBJ1-6; cdr3_aa: CASSSDRGNSPLHF; cdr3_nt: TGTGCCAGCAGCTCGGACAGGGGTAATTCACCCCTCCACTTT
d_call: TRBD2; clone_size: few; v_call: TRBV9; j_call: TRBJ2-5; cdr3_aa: CASSVEPGGGRETQYF; cdr3_nt: TGTGCCAGCAGCGTAGAACCGGGGGGAGGCAGAGAGACCCAGTACTTC
d_call: -; clone_size: -; v_call: TRBV18; j_call: TRBJ1-1; cdr3_aa: CASSPGSAGGADLEAFF; cdr3_nt: TGTGCCAGCTCACCAGGCTCGGCGGGAGGGGCAGACCTTGAAGCTTTCTTT